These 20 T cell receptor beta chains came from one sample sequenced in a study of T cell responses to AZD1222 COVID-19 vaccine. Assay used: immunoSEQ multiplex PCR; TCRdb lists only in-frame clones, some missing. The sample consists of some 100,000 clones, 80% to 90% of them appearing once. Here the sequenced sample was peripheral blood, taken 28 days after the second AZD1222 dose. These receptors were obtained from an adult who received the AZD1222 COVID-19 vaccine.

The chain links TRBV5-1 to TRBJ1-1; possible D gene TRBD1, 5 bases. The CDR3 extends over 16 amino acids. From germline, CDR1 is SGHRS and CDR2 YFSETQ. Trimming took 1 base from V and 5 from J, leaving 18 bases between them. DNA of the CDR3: TGCGCCAGCAGCTTGTGGGGACGGATCGAAGGGACTGAAGCTTTCTTT. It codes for CASSLWGRIEGTEAFF.

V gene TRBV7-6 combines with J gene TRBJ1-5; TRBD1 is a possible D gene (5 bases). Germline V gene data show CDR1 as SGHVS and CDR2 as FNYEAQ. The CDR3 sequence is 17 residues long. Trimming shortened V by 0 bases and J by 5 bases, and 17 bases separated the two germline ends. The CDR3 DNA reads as TGTGCCAGCAGCTTAGCGGCGGGGCAGGGTATTGATCAGCCCCAGCATTTT. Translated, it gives CASSLAAGQGIDQPQHF.

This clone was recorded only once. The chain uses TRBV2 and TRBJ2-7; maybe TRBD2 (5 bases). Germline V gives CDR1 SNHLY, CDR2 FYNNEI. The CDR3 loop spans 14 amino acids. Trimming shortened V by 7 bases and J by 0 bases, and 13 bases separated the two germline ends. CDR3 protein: CASNEGLFSYEQYF. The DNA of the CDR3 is TGTGCCAGCAATGAGGGCCTCTTCTCCTACGAGCAGTACTTC.

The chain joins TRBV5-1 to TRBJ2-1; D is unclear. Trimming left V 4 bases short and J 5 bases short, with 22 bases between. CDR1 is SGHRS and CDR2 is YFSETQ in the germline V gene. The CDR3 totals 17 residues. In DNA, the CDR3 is TGCGCCAGCAGCCCCCACCTGTGGCAAGCGTTGAACAATGAGCAGTTCTTC. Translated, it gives CASSPHLWQALNNEQFF.

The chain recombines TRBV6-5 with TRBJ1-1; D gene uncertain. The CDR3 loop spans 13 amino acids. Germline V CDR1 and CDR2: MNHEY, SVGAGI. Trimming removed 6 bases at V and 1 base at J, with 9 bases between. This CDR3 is CASSNTGNTEAFF. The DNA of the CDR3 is TGTGCCAGCAGCAACACGGGGAACACTGAAGCTTTCTTT.

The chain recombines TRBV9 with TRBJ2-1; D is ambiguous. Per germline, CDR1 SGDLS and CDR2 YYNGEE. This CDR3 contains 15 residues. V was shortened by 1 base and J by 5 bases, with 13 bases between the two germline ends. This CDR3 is CASSVSLQSDNEQFF. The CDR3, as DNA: TGTGCCAGCAGCGTAAGTCTCCAAAGCGACAATGAGCAGTTCTTC.

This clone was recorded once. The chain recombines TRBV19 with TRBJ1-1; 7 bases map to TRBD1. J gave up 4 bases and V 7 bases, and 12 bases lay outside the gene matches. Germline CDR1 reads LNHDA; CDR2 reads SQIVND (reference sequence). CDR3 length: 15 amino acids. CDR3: CASIKTTGVGTEAFF. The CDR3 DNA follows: TGTGCCAGTATAAAAACCACAGGGGTTGGCACTGAAGCTTTCTTT.

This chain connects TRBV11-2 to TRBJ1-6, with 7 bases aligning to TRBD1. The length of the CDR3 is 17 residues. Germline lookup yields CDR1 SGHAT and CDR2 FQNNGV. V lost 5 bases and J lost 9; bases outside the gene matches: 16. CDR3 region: CASSGGTASDLGSPLHF. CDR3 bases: TGTGCCAGCAGCGGCGGGACAGCCTCTGATTTGGGTTCACCCCTCCACTTT.

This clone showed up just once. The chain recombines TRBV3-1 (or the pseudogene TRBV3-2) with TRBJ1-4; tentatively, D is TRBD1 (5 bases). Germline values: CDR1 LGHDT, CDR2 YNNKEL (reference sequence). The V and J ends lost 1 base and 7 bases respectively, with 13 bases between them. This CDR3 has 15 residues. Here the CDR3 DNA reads TGTGCCAGCAGCCAAGGCCCCCGGGGGGGTGAAAAACTGTTTTTT. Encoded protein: CASSQGPRGGEKLFF.

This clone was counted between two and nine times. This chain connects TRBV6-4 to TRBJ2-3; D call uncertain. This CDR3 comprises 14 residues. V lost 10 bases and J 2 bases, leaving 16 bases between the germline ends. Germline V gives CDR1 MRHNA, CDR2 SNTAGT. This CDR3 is CATSSEQHTDTQYF. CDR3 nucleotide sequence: TGTGCCACCTCAAGCGAGCAGCACACAGATACGCAGTATTTT.

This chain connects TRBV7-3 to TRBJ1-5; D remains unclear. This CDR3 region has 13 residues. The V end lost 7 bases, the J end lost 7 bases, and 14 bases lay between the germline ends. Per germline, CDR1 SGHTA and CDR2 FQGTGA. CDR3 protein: CASTPRAEQPQHF. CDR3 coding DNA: TGTGCCAGCACCCCCCGAGCGGAGCAGCCCCAGCATTTT.

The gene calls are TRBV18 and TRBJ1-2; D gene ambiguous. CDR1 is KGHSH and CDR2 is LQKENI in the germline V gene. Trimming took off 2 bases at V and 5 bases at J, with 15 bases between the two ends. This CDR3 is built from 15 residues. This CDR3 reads CASSPGYDLKYGYTF. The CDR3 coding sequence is TGTGCCAGCTCACCAGGGTACGACCTCAAATATGGCTACACCTTC.

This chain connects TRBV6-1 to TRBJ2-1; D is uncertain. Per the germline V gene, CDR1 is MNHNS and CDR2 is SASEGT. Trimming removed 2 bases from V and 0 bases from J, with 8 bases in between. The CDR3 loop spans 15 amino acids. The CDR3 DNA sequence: TGTGCCAGCAGTGAAAACAGAGGCTCCTACAATGAGCAGTTCTTC. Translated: CASSENRGSYNEQFF.

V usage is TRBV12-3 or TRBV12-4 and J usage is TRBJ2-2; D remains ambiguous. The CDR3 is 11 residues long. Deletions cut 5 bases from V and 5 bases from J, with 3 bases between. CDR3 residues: CASSRTGELFF. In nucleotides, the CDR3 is TGTGCCAGCAGTAGGACCGGGGAGCTGTTTTTT.

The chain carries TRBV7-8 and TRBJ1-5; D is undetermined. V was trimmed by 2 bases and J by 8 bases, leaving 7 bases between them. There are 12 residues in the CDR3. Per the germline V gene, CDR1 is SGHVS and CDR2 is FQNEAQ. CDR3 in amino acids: CASSLNTKPQHF. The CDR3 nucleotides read TGTGCCAGCAGCTTAAACACTAAGCCCCAGCATTTT.

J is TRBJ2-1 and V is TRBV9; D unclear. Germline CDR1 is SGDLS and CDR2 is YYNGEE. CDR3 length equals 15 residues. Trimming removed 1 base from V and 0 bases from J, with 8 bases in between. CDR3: CASSVSWGSYNEQFF. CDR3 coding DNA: TGTGCCAGCAGCGTAAGTTGGGGCTCCTACAATGAGCAGTTCTTC.

CDR3 loop: CASAPGRELYGYTF. CDR3 bases: TGTGCCAGCGCACCCGGGAGAGAACTCTATGGCTACACCTTC. The rearrangement joins TRBV6-5 to TRBJ1-2; D remains ambiguous. CDR3 length: 14 amino acids. The V end lost 8 bases, the J end lost 4 bases, and 17 bases lay between the germline ends. CDR1 is MNHEY and CDR2 is SVGAGI in the germline V gene.

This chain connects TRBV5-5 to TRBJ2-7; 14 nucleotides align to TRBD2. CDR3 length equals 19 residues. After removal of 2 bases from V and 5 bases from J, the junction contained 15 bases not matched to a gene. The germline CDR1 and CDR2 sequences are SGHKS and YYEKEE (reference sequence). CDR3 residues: CASSLTIPGLAGAMDEQYF. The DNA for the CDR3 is TGTGCCAGCAGCTTAACAATCCCGGGACTAGCGGGAGCCATGGACGAGCAGTACTTC.

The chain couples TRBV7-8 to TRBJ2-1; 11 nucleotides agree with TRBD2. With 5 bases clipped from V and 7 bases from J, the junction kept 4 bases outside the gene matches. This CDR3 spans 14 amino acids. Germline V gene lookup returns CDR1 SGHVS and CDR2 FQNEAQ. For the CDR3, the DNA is TGTGCCAGCAGCCTCTGGACTAGCGGGAATGAGCAGTTCTTC. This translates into CASSLWTSGNEQFF.

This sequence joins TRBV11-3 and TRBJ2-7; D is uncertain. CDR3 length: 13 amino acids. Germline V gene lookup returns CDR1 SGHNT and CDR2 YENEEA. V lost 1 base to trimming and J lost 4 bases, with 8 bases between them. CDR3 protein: CASSLGSAYEQYF. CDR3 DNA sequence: TGTGCCAGCAGCTTAGGATCGGCGTACGAGCAGTACTTC.